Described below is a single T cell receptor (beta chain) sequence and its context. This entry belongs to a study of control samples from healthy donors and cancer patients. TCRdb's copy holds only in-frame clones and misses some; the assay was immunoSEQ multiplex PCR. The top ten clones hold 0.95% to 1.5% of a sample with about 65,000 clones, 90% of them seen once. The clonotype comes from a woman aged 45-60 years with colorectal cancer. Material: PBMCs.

For the CDR3, the DNA is TGTGCCAGCAGTTTTGGGGGGAACACTGAAGCTTTCTTT. Protein sequence: CASSFGGNTEAFF. V usage is TRBV27 and J usage is TRBJ1-1, with TRBD1 as a possible D gene (5 bases). CDR1 and CDR2 (germline): MNHEY, SMNVEV (reference sequence). The CDR3 is made up of 13 amino acids. Trimming stripped 3 bases from V and 1 base from J, with 6 bases between.